Below, 27 T cell receptor beta chains from the same sample are listed, as sequenced in a study of T cells in localized non-small cell lung cancer. Sequencing used immunoSEQ multiplex PCR; TCRdb keeps in-frame clones, though not all of them. Found here are approximately 41,000 clones, 75% to 95% of them singletons; the top ten hold about 11%. This material consisted of PBMCs, taken before any cancer treatment. Receptors were obtained from a woman aged 35-75 years with stage II lung adenocarcinoma.

The chain links TRBV28 to TRBJ2-1; 7 bases align to TRBD2. Trimming took 2 bases from V and 8 from J; bases not matched to a gene: 15. This CDR3 is built from 17 residues. Germline V gives CDR1 MDHEN, CDR2 SYDVKM. CDR3 region: CASSLEDIMSGRDEQFF. CDR3 nucleotide sequence: TGTGCCAGCAGTTTAGAAGACATTATGTCAGGGAGGGATGAGCAGTTCTTC.

This clone was found once. The CDR3 coding sequence is TGTGCCAGCAGCAAAGGAGGGACTAGCACCTACGAGCAGTACTTC. Residues: CASSKGGTSTYEQYF. This sequence joins TRBV21-1 and TRBJ2-7; no check of the table's D call, TRBD2, against the DNA was made. TRBV21-1 is designated a pseudogene. The length of the CDR3 is 15 residues.

The chain is built from TRBV18 and TRBJ1-2; 7 bases are a match to TRBD1. Germline CDR1 and CDR2: KGHSH and LQKENI. V trimming: 3 bases; J trimming: 4 bases; junction bases outside the gene matches: 5. The CDR3 is 14 residues long. The CDR3 sequence: CASSPPTGTYGYTF. The CDR3, as DNA: TGTGCCAGCTCACCCCCGACAGGGACCTATGGCTACACCTTC. The entire variable domain, with the rest obtained from reference TRBV18 and TRBJ1-2, is as follows: NAGVMQNPRHLVRRRGQEARLRCSPMKGHSHVYWYRQLPEEGLKFMVYLQKENIIDESGMPKERFSAEFPKEGPSILRIQQVVRGDSAAYFCASSPPTGTYGYTFGSGTRLTVV.

The rearrangement uses TRBV5-1 and TRBJ2-3; TRBD2 matches at 13 bases. J lost 2 bases, V lost 1 base, and 13 bases had no gene match. This CDR3 contains 20 residues. Germline V gene sequence: CDR1 SGHRS, CDR2 YFSETQ. The CDR3 loop is CASSLLHISGTSGTTDTQYF. CDR3 nucleotides: TGCGCCAGCAGCTTGTTGCACATCTCCGGGACTAGCGGGACCACAGATACGCAGTATTTT.

The gene calls are TRBV28 and TRBJ2-1; D is unresolved. CDR3 size: 15 residues. Between the trimmed V and J ends, which lost 5 bases and 0 bases, there was a span of 11 bases. CDR1 is MDHEN, CDR2 SYDVKM, per germline. CDR3 amino acids: CASSIFGSSYNEQFF. The CDR3, as DNA: TGTGCCAGCAGTATTTTCGGCAGCTCCTACAATGAGCAGTTCTTC.

J is TRBJ1-4 and V is TRBV28; TRBD1 matches at 8 bases. The germline CDR1 and CDR2 sequences are MDHEN and SYDVKM. The CDR3 has 14 residues. Unmatched junction bases numbered 3, after V lost 3 bases and J lost 6 bases. The CDR3 sequence is CASSFAGGDEKLFF. The CDR3 DNA follows: TGTGCCAGCAGTTTTGCAGGGGGCGATGAAAAACTGTTTTTT.

In this sample, this clone turned up once. This sequence joins TRBV7-9 and TRBJ1-6; D remains unclear. Trimming cost V 5 bases and J 3 bases, with 14 bases left between them. Germline-derived CDR1 and CDR2 are SEHNR and FQNEAQ (reference sequence). This CDR3 contains 16 residues. CDR3 sequence: CASSPETALYNSPLHF. In DNA form, the CDR3 reads TGTGCCAGCAGCCCTGAGACGGCACTCTATAATTCACCCCTCCACTTT.

This sequence joins TRBV18 and TRBJ2-2; D not resolved. The CDR3 is 16 amino acids. CDR1 and CDR2 (germline): KGHSH, LQKENI. V lost 2 bases, J lost 6 bases, and 16 bases lay in between. CDR3 sequence reads: CASSPAPNRQAGELFF. In nucleotides, the CDR3 is TGTGCCAGCTCACCAGCTCCAAATAGGCAGGCCGGGGAGCTGTTTTTT.

The chain links TRBV19 to TRBJ2-3, with 10 bases fitting TRBD2. The CDR3 length is 14 residues. The V gene's germline CDR1 is LNHDA and CDR2 SQIVND (reference sequence). V was clipped by 8 bases and J by 2 bases; unmatched bases: 4. This CDR3 is CASRAGGTTDTQYF. CDR3 in DNA: TGTGCCAGTCGAGCGGGAGGGACCACAGATACGCAGTATTTT.

This rearrangement joins TRBV9 to TRBJ2-6; D is undetermined. The V end lost 0 bases, the J end lost 5 bases, and 15 bases lay between the germline ends. Germline CDR1 reads SGDLS; CDR2 reads YYNGEE. This CDR3 is 17 amino acids long. CDR3 amino acids: CASSVEVKGLRANVLTF. The CDR3 nucleotides are TGTGCCAGCAGCGTAGAGGTCAAGGGTTTAAGGGCCAACGTCCTGACTTTC.

J is TRBJ2-5 and V is TRBV18, with 7 bases aligning to TRBD2. Per germline, CDR1 KGHSH and CDR2 LQKENI. V lost 3 bases to trimming and J lost 5 bases; unmatched junction nucleotides: 12. This CDR3 comprises 16 residues. CDR3 DNA: TGTGCCAGCTCACCGTCCATGTCGGGAGGCGGGGAGACCCAGTACTTC. Protein product: CASSPSMSGGGETQYF.

This chain uses TRBV14 with TRBJ2-2, with no clear D. The CDR3 sequence is 16 residues long. CDR1 SGHDN and CDR2 FVKESK come from the germline V gene. V lost 0 bases and J 2 bases, leaving 10 bases between the germline ends. This chain's CDR3 is CASSQESIANTGELFF. For the CDR3, the DNA is TGTGCCAGCAGCCAAGAATCGATAGCCAACACCGGGGAGCTGTTTTTT.

V and J are TRBV18 and TRBJ1-5, with D possibly TRBD1 on 5 matching bases. The germline V gene encodes CDR1 KGHSH and CDR2 LQKENI. This CDR3 spans 16 amino acids. V was cut by 4 bases and J by 5 bases, with 18 bases left in between. CDR3 DNA sequence: TGTGCCAGCTCACGAGCGGGTACTGGGGGTGATCAGCCCCAGCATTTT. It yields the protein CASSRAGTGGDQPQHF.

The chain carries TRBV6-1 and TRBJ2-1; 12 bases map to TRBD2. CDR1 is MNHNS and CDR2 is SASEGT in the germline V gene. This CDR3 contains 16 residues. Germline trimming cut 1 base from V and 3 bases from J; bases unmatched to any gene: 1. For the CDR3, the DNA is TGTGCCAGCAGTGAAGGGACTAGCGGGGACTACAATGAGCAGTTCTTC. Its translation: CASSEGTSGDYNEQFF.

This chain connects TRBV19 to TRBJ1-2, with TRBD1 identical over 8 bases. CDR1 and CDR2 from the germline V gene are LNHDA and SQIVND (reference sequence). The V segment lost 3 bases and the J segment 7 bases; nucleotides outside the gene matches: 7. The CDR3 runs to 14 residues. Here the CDR3 reads CASSIRTGRGGYTF. CDR3 bases: TGTGCCAGTAGTATTCGGACAGGGAGGGGTGGCTACACCTTC.

V and J are TRBV5-4 and TRBJ1-2, with D perhaps matching TRBD1 (5 bases). CDR1 and CDR2 (germline): SGHNT, YYREEE (reference sequence). V dropped 1 base and J dropped 5 bases, with 9 bases sitting between them. CDR3 size: 13 residues. CDR3 sequence (DNA): TGTGCCAGCAGCTTGACAGGCGCGTATGGCTACACCTTC. Protein product: CASSLTGAYGYTF.

The V gene is TRBV7-2, the J gene TRBJ2-7; D is unresolved. V dropped 3 bases and J dropped 0 bases, with 6 bases sitting between them. The V gene's germline CDR1 is SGHTA and CDR2 FQGNSA. The CDR3 consists of 13 residues. The CDR3 spells CASSFPSSYEQYF. CDR3 in DNA: TGTGCCAGCAGCTTCCCCTCCTCCTACGAGCAGTACTTC. Supplemented by reference TRBV7-2 and TRBJ2-7, the full variable domain reads GAGVSQSPSNKVTEKGKDVELRCDPISGHTALYWYRQSLGQGLEFLIYFQGNSAPDKSGLPSDRFSAERTGGSVSTLTIQRTQQEDSAVYLCASSFPSSYEQYFGPGTRLTVT.

The chain uses TRBV5-4 and TRBJ2-1; 9 nucleotides line up with TRBD2. Germline CDR1 is SGHNT and CDR2 is YYREEE (reference sequence). This CDR3 region has 15 residues. V trimming: 0 bases; J trimming: 7 bases; junction bases outside the gene matches: 5. This chain's CDR3 is CASSLGLAGKNEQFF. In DNA form, the CDR3 reads TGTGCCAGCAGCTTGGGTCTAGCGGGAAAAAATGAGCAGTTCTTC.

The gene calls are TRBV7-2 and TRBJ1-2; the D gene is possibly TRBD1 (6 bases). The CDR3 spans 14 residues. The germline V and J ends were trimmed by 5 bases and 8 bases, with 18 bases remaining between them. Germline CDR1 is SGHTA and CDR2 is FQGNSA. For the CDR3, the DNA is TGTGCCAGCAGCCCGAGAAGGACAGCTCCCGGCTACACCTTC. Translating it yields CASSPRRTAPGYTF.

The gene calls are TRBV5-1 and TRBJ2-2; no definite D call. The germline gives CDR1 SGHRS, CDR2 YFSETQ. This CDR3 has 15 residues. V shed 1 base and J shed 1 base, with 8 bases lying between them. The CDR3: CASSLSSVNTGELFF. CDR3 coding DNA: TGCGCCAGCAGCTTGTCGTCAGTGAACACCGGGGAGCTGTTTTTT.

The CDR3 sequence: CASSGAPRGGYTF. CDR3 nucleotides: TGTGCCAGCAGTGGGGCCCCCCGGGGTGGCTACACCTTC. The chain combines TRBV11-2 with TRBJ1-2, with D possibly TRBD1 on 5 matching bases. CDR1 SGHAT and CDR2 FQNNGV come from the germline V gene. The CDR3 spans 13 residues. V was trimmed by 6 bases and J by 7 bases, leaving 15 bases between them. The full variable domain, rest sourced from reference TRBV11-2 and TRBJ1-2, is EAGVAQSPRYKIIEKRQSVAFWCNPISGHATLYWYQQILGQGPKLLIQFQNNGVVDDSQLPKDRFSAERLKGVDSTLKIQPAKLEDSAVYLCASSGAPRGGYTFGSGTRLTVV.

V is TRBV18 and J is TRBJ2-5, with D perhaps matching TRBD1 (6 bases). Near its end, the DNA agrees better with TRBJ2-7, so the J call may be wrong. The CDR3 is made up of 14 amino acids. Germline V CDR1 and CDR2: KGHSH, LQKENI. CDR3 sequence: CASSPFLGANEQYF. DNA for the CDR3: TGTGCCAGCTCACCATTTCTGGGGGCAAACGAGCAGTACTTC.

The chain is built from TRBV7-9 and TRBJ2-7, with 7 bases identical to TRBD2. Germline V CDR1 and CDR2: SEHNR, FQNEAQ (reference sequence). With V trimmed by 3 bases and J by 7 bases, 12 bases remained unmatched. CDR3 length: 15 amino acids. The CDR3 here is CASSLGSGMEREQYF. In nucleotides, the CDR3 is TGTGCCAGCAGCTTGGGGAGCGGGATGGAGAGGGAGCAGTACTTC.

A few counts support this clone. The V call is TRBV6-1, the J call TRBJ2-1, with 8 positions matching TRBD1. The germline V gene has CDR1 MNHNS and CDR2 SASEGT. This CDR3 region has 19 residues. Trimming cost V 0 bases and J 5 bases; bases outside gene matches: 15. DNA of the CDR3: TGTGCCAGCAGTGAAGCTTCGGGGACAGGCAAAAAGACGAACAATGAGCAGTTCTTC. Its translation: CASSEASGTGKKTNNEQFF.

In its sample, this clone was seen a few times. This rearrangement joins TRBV4-1 to TRBJ1-6; D is unclear. This CDR3 spans 15 amino acids. The ends were cut back, 3 bases at V and 0 bases at J, with 6 bases in the middle. Germline V gene data show CDR1 as MGHRA and CDR2 as YSYEKL. The DNA for the CDR3 is TGCGCCAGCAGCCAGGAGAGCTCCTATAATTCACCCCTCCACTTT. Translated: CASSQESSYNSPLHF.

This clone was observed a single time. The CDR3 DNA follows: TGTGCCAGCAGCGTCGACAGTCGATATAATTCACCCCTCCACTTT. Translating gives CASSVDSRYNSPLHF. The chain couples TRBV5-4 to TRBJ1-6; the D gene is possibly TRBD1 (5 bases). With 4 bases removed from V and 4 bases from J, the gap between germline ends came to 12 bases. This CDR3 contains 15 residues. Germline loops: CDR1 SGHNT, CDR2 YYREEE (reference sequence).

The chain couples TRBV4-1 to TRBJ2-5; possible D gene TRBD1, 6 bases. The CDR3 is 13 amino acids. Between the trimmed V and J ends, which lost 1 base and 5 bases, there was a span of 8 bases. Germline V CDR1 and CDR2: MGHRA, YSYEKL. The CDR3 spells CASSQAGAETQYF. Written as DNA, the CDR3 is TGCGCCAGCAGCCAAGCAGGGGCCGAGACCCAGTACTTC.